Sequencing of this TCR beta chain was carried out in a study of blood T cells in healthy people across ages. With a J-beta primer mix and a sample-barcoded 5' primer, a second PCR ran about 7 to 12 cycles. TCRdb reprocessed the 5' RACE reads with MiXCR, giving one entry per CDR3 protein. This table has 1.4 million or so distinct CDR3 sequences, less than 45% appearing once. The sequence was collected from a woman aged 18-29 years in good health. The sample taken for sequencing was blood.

DNA for the CDR3: TGCAGCGTTCAAAGCGGGTTACAGGCCTACAATGAGCAGTTCTTC. This codes for CSVQSGLQAYNEQFF. J is TRBJ2-1 and V is TRBV29-1, with a possible D match to TRBD2 (6 bases). The CDR3 covers 15 residues. V lost 5 bases to trimming and J lost 2 bases, with 16 bases between them. Germline CDR1 SQVTM, CDR2 ANQGSEA.